This TCR beta chain was observed in a study of T cell changes during pregnancy in multiple sclerosis. The table came from immunoSEQ multiplex PCR; TCRdb's copy has only in-frame clones and leaves some out. This table has more than 65,000 clones, just over 90% appearing once. Germline loops: CDR1 LNHDA, CDR2 SQIVND (reference sequence). CDR3 size: 14 residues. Trimming removed 1 base at V and 6 bases at J, with 11 bases between. The sample was peripheral blood, taken in the first trimester of pregnancy. The chain employs TRBV19 and TRBJ2-3; TRBD2 is a possible D gene (5 bases). The TCR was taken from a female donor with multiple sclerosis, enrolled in a pregnancy study. In DNA form, the CDR3 reads TGTGCCAGTAGTATAGGCACTAGTATGGATACGCAGTATTTT. This sequence encodes CASSIGTSMDTQYF.